The text below deals with one T cell receptor beta chain. Per the original methods: Quantification of nucleated cells was approximated via reference gene primer amplification. Assay: immunoSEQ multiplex PCR; the TCRdb copy retains only in-frame clones and omits some. The V and J calls and clone size come from that table; D and trimming were worked out from the DNA. The repertoire holds some 150,000 clones, with 85% as singletons. Germline-derived CDR1 and CDR2 are SNHLY and FYNNEI. Trimming took off 1 base at V and 8 bases at J, with 11 bases between the two ends. The CDR3 has 14 residues. The record originates from a study of blood T cell repertoires in COVID-19. Study-level information: COVID-19 samples, acute and convalescent, were from the United States, Italy and Spain.

The rearrangement links TRBV2 to TRBJ1-4, with a tentative D call TRBD1 (6 bases). The TCR originated in a man in his forties with acute or convalescent COVID-19. Sequenced: peripheral blood. The CDR3 protein is CASSEDRVVEKLFF. CDR3 coding DNA: TGTGCCAGCAGTGAAGACAGGGTGGTGGAAAAACTGTTTTTT.